One sample yielded the 29 T cell receptor beta chains listed below, sequenced in a study of STAT3 mutations in large granular lymphocyte leukemia. Study-wide points: In T-cell large granular lymphocyte leukemia, about half of patients showed multiple immunodominant subclonotypes.

No antigen has been identified for these receptors. Sequencing was performed with immunoSEQ multiplex PCR; in TCRdb, only in-frame clones are kept and a portion is missing. The sample yields more than 800 clones, around half seen once. The specimen was PBMCs. These receptors all come from a human donor with T large granular lymphocyte leukemia. Some clones in this sample may be carry-over from other donors' samples.

The rearrangement uses TRBV30 and TRBJ1-3; no clear D gene. The germline V gene encodes CDR1 GTSNPN and CDR2 SVGIG (reference sequence). Trimming left V 0 bases short and J 2 bases short, with 11 bases between. This CDR3 spans 15 amino acids. Here the CDR3 DNA reads TGTGCCTGGAGTGTACGTAGGCGGCCTGGAAACACCATATATTTT. Translated, it gives CAWSVRRRPGNTIYF. The full variable domain, with the rest looked up from reference TRBV30 and TRBJ1-3, is SQTIHQWPATLVQPVGSPLSLECTVEGTSNPNLYWYRQAAGRGLQLLFYSVGIGQISSEVPQNLSASRPQDRQFILSSKKLLLSDSGFYLCAWSVRRRPGNTIYFGEGSWLTVV.

This rearrangement joins TRBV4-3 to TRBJ2-7; either TRBD1 or TRBD2 may fit D (5 bases each). Trimming took off 4 bases at V and 4 bases at J, with 11 bases between the two ends. Germline V gives CDR1 LGHNA, CDR2 YSLEER. The CDR3 extends over 13 amino acids. DNA for the CDR3: TGCGCCAGCAGCCTCCGGGACCATTACGAGCAGTACTTC. Its protein product is CASSLRDHYEQYF.

The chain couples TRBV19 to TRBJ1-2; D is ambiguous. Trimming left V 9 bases short and J 3 bases short, with 11 bases between. This CDR3 has 12 residues. CDR1 is LNHDA and CDR2 is SQIVND in the germline V gene (reference sequence). CDR3 coding DNA: TGTGCCAGCCAGCAGGACCACTATGGCTACACCTTC. Its protein is CASQQDHYGYTF. Complete variable domain (other parts from reference TRBV19 and TRBJ1-2): DGGITQSPKYLFRKEGQNVTLSCEQNLNHDAMYWYRQDPGQGLRLIYYSQIVNDFQKGDIAEGYSVSREKKESFPLTVTSAQKNPTAFYLCASQQDHYGYTFGSGTRLTVV.

The chain uses TRBV27 and TRBJ1-5, with D unresolved. With 3 bases removed from V and 7 bases from J, the gap between germline ends came to 10 bases. Per the germline V gene, CDR1 is MNHEY and CDR2 is SMNVEV (reference sequence). The CDR3 is 13 amino acids. The chain's CDR3 is CASSFWGDQPQHF. The CDR3 DNA reads as TGTGCCAGCAGTTTCTGGGGTGACCAGCCCCAGCATTTT.

The V and J genes are TRBV9 and TRBJ2-3, with TRBD1 identical over 9 bases. CDR3 length equals 14 residues. Germline CDR1 SGDLS, CDR2 YYNGEE. Unmatched junction bases numbered 6, after V lost 5 bases and J lost 5 bases. The CDR3 here is CASSLTGGGDTQYF. The CDR3 DNA reads as TGTGCCAGCAGTTTGACAGGGGGAGGAGATACGCAGTATTTT. The variable domain in full, with the rest retrieved from reference TRBV9 and TRBJ2-3, is DSGVTQTPKHLITATGQRVTLRCSPRSGDLSVYWYQQSLDQGLQFLIQYYNGEERAKGNILERFSAQQFPDLHSELNLSSLELGDSALYFCASSLTGGGDTQYFGPGTRLTVL.

The chain combines TRBV4-3 with TRBJ2-1; 7 bases are a match to TRBD1. CDR1 LGHNA and CDR2 YSLEER come from the germline V gene. V trimming: 2 bases; J trimming: 3 bases; junction bases outside the gene matches: 4. This CDR3 spans 15 amino acids. The CDR3 coding sequence is TGCGCCAGCAGCCAACTAGGGGGCTACTACAATGAGCAGTTCTTC. Its protein is CASSQLGGYYNEQFF.

This clone was picked up a small number of times. V is TRBV18 and J is TRBJ2-7, with a possible D match to TRBD2 (7 bases). Trimming took off 1 base at V and 1 base at J, with 17 bases between the two ends. This CDR3 region has 17 residues. Germline V CDR1 and CDR2: KGHSH, LQKENI. The CDR3 DNA is TGTGCCAGCTCACCACGGCCGGCGGGGGCCCTTTCCTACGAGCAGTACTTC. This encodes CASSPRPAGALSYEQYF.

This clone was seen more than once but under ten times. This rearrangement joins TRBV7-2 to TRBJ1-2; D remains ambiguous. Germline CDR1 reads SGHTA; CDR2 reads FQGNSA. The CDR3 sequence is 12 residues long. Trimming pared 5 bases from V and 3 bases from J, leaving 7 bases between. The DNA of the CDR3 is TGTGCCAGCAGCCAAACAGACTATGGCTACACCTTC. It specifies CASSQTDYGYTF.

This clone came up once. The chain couples TRBV5-1 to TRBJ2-3; 7 bases map to TRBD2. V lost 0 bases and J lost 4; bases outside the gene matches: 8. This CDR3 region has 16 residues. Looked up from germline, CDR1 is SGHRS and CDR2 is YFSETQ. CDR3 nucleotide sequence: TGCGCCAGCAGCTTGGGGTCCCCGGCGGGGGCAGATACGCAGTATTTT. It specifies CASSLGSPAGADTQYF.

The V and J genes are TRBV7-2 and TRBJ2-7; 12 positions match TRBD2. Germline lookup yields CDR1 SGHTA and CDR2 FQGNSA. V was clipped by 1 base and J by 8 bases; unmatched bases: 3. This CDR3 contains 14 residues. The CDR3: CASSLVTSGSKQYF. The CDR3 nucleotides read TGTGCCAGCAGCTTAGTGACTAGCGGGAGTAAGCAGTACTTC.

The rearrangement joins TRBV18 to TRBJ2-7; 10 nucleotides match TRBD2. V trimming: 3 bases; J trimming: 3 bases; junction bases outside the gene matches: 8. CDR1 and CDR2 from the germline V gene are KGHSH and LQKENI. The CDR3 is made up of 16 amino acids. The CDR3 DNA is TGTGCCAGCTCACCCCAGCCTAGCGGGAGTAACTACGAGCAGTACTTC. Encoded protein: CASSPQPSGSNYEQYF.

This clone has more than one count but fewer than ten. CDR3 bases: TGTGCCAGCAGTGAATATAGCCTGACAGATACGCAGTATTTT. Translating gives CASSEYSLTDTQYF. The chain employs TRBV25-1 and TRBJ2-3; D gene unclear. The germline V gene encodes CDR1 MGHDK and CDR2 SYGVNS. V lost 0 bases, J lost 3 bases, and 7 bases lay in between. The CDR3 contains 14 residues.

This clone was seen a few times. The chain couples TRBV27 to TRBJ2-5, with D perhaps TRBD2 (5 bases). The germline V gene has CDR1 MNHEY and CDR2 SMNVEV (reference sequence). V was trimmed by 4 bases and J by 5 bases, leaving 14 bases between them. The CDR3 totals 14 residues. As DNA, the CDR3 is TGTGCCAGCAGTTGGGGAGCCCTAAGGGAGACCCAGTACTTC. It is translated as CASSWGALRETQYF.

The rearrangement uses TRBV4-2 and TRBJ2-7; D perhaps matches TRBD2 (7 bases). The CDR3 is 15 amino acids. Trimming shortened V by 4 bases and J by 2 bases, and 15 bases separated the two germline ends. Germline values: CDR1 LGHNA, CDR2 YNFKEQ. CDR3 sequence (DNA): TGTGCCAGCAGCCTCGACGGGGGGCGCGCCTACGAGCAGTACTTC. This translates into CASSLDGGRAYEQYF.

This clone was found a few times. V gene TRBV28 combines with J gene TRBJ2-3, with TRBD2 matching 15 bases. The ends lost 3 bases at V and 3 bases at J; junction bases unmatched: 19. Germline V gives CDR1 MDHEN, CDR2 SYDVKM. The CDR3 has 22 residues. CDR3 sequence reads: CASSFAPRAGTSGRRVTDTQYF. CDR3 nucleotides: TGTGCCAGCAGTTTCGCCCCGCGGGCCGGGACTAGCGGGAGGCGGGTTACAGATACGCAGTATTTT.

The rearrangement links TRBV13 to TRBJ2-7, with D possibly matching TRBD2 (6 bases). The V end was cut by 5 bases, the J end by 0 bases, with 11 bases between. CDR3 size: 14 residues. Germline CDR1 PRHDT, CDR2 FYEKMQ (reference sequence). The CDR3 spells CASSPRGASYEQYF. The CDR3 DNA is TGTGCCAGCAGCCCGCGGGGTGCCTCCTACGAGCAGTACTTC.

V is TRBV5-1 and J is TRBJ1-2, with D unresolved. CDR3 size: 14 residues. Germline assignment: CDR1 SGHRS and CDR2 YFSETQ. Trimming left V 5 bases short and J 3 bases short, with 14 bases between. The CDR3 reads CASSLQTSDYGYTF. The CDR3 nucleotides read TGCGCCAGCAGTCTGCAGACGAGCGACTATGGCTACACCTTC. Filled out from reference TRBV5-1 and TRBJ1-2, the complete variable domain reads KAGVTQTPRYLIKTRGQQVTLSCSPISGHRSVSWYQQTPGQGLQFLFEYFSETQRNKGNFPGRFSGRQFSNSRSEMNVSTLELGDSALYLCASSLQTSDYGYTFGSGTRLTVV.

Only a few counts were recorded for this clone. The genes are TRBV19 and TRBJ2-1; 11 positions match TRBD2. Looked up from germline, CDR1 is LNHDA and CDR2 is SQIVND (reference sequence). Trimming took 4 bases from V and 8 from J; bases not matched to a gene: 13. This CDR3 has 17 amino acids. As DNA, the CDR3 is TGTGCCAGTAGTACTCTAGCGGGAGGCTTCGTGAACGATGAGCAGTTCTTC. It is translated as CASSTLAGGFVNDEQFF.

This clone was detected only a few times. J is TRBJ1-2 and V is TRBV7-9; 7 bases map to TRBD1. Germline CDR1 and CDR2: SEHNR and FQNEAQ (reference sequence). Trimming cost V 1 base and J 6 bases; bases outside gene matches: 5. The CDR3 runs 14 residues. The CDR3 nucleotides read TGTGCCAGCAGCTTAGGGCAGGGGGTGGATGGCTACACCTTC. Residues: CASSLGQGVDGYTF.

The CDR3 nucleotides are TGTGCCAGCAGATCCTCGGGACAGGGTGGAAACACCATATATTTT. Its protein is CASRSSGQGGNTIYF. This chain joins TRBV7-9 and TRBJ1-3, with 9 bases matching TRBD1. Germline CDR1 and CDR2: SEHNR and FQNEAQ (reference sequence). V gave up 6 bases and J gave up 3 bases; unmatched junction bases: 6. The CDR3 loop spans 15 amino acids.

J is TRBJ2-3 and V is TRBV13; 9 bases agree with TRBD2. Trimming at V came to 1 base and at J to 2 bases, leaving 4 bases not matched to a gene. The germline V gene encodes CDR1 PRHDT and CDR2 FYEKMQ (reference sequence). The CDR3 is 16 amino acids. The CDR3 DNA sequence: TGTGCCAGCAGCTTAGCTCTAGCGGGACTCACAGATACGCAGTATTTT. Its protein product is CASSLALAGLTDTQYF.

This chain links TRBV5-1 with TRBJ2-5, with D perhaps matching TRBD1 or TRBD2 (6 bases each). Germline lookup yields CDR1 SGHRS and CDR2 YFSETQ. The CDR3 has 15 residues. V lost 0 bases, J lost 5 bases, and 14 bases lay in between. CDR3 residues: CASSLAGAFGETQYF. CDR3 coding DNA: TGCGCCAGCAGCTTGGCGGGGGCCTTTGGGGAGACCCAGTACTTC.

This clone is classed as large. V and J are TRBV9 and TRBJ2-3, with no clear D. Trimming left V 0 bases short and J 0 bases short, with 11 bases between. The CDR3 runs 16 residues. Germline CDR1 reads SGDLS; CDR2 reads YYNGEE. CDR3 residues: CASSVDKAISTDTQYF. The CDR3 DNA reads TGTGCCAGCAGCGTAGATAAAGCGATTAGCACAGATACGCAGTATTTT. Together with reference TRBV9 and TRBJ2-3, the CDR3 gives the full variable domain: DSGVTQTPKHLITATGQRVTLRCSPRSGDLSVYWYQQSLDQGLQFLIQYYNGEERAKGNILERFSAQQFPDLHSELNLSSLELGDSALYFCASSVDKAISTDTQYFGPGTRLTVL.

This clone was detected a few times. The chain combines TRBV5-1 with TRBJ2-7, with 7 bases fitting TRBD2. CDR1 is SGHRS and CDR2 is YFSETQ in the germline V gene. The ends lost 2 bases at V and 2 bases at J; junction bases unmatched: 4. This CDR3 region has 14 residues. This CDR3 reads CASSFHGLAYEQYF. The CDR3 coding sequence is TGCGCCAGCAGCTTCCACGGACTAGCCTACGAGCAGTACTTC.

The chain links TRBV7-8 to TRBJ2-1, with TRBD1 identical over 7 bases. The CDR3 totals 15 residues. Trimming removed 5 bases from V and 12 bases from J; junction bases left unmatched: 16. CDR1 SGHVS and CDR2 FQNEAQ come from the germline V gene. The CDR3 region is CASSRDRGGRPWQFF. The DNA of the CDR3 is TGTGCCAGCAGCCGGGACAGAGGGGGACGTCCGTGGCAGTTCTTC.

The genes are TRBV29-1 and TRBJ1-2; D is undetermined. CDR3 length equals 13 residues. Trimming removed 4 bases from V and 3 bases from J, with 12 bases in between. The germline CDR1 and CDR2 sequences are SQVTM and ANQGSEA. The CDR3 DNA sequence: TGCAGCGTTGGAGAGGAAAGGGACTATGGCTACACCTTC. It codes for CSVGEERDYGYTF.

This clone was seen more than once but under ten times. The rearrangement links TRBV4-3 to TRBJ2-7; D is perhaps TRBD1 (6 bases). The germline CDR1 and CDR2 sequences are LGHNA and YSLEER. V was trimmed by 3 bases and J by 7 bases, leaving 19 bases between them. CDR3 length equals 15 residues. DNA of the CDR3: TGCGCCAGCAGCCAGGACCGGGACACTCTTCGAGAGCAGTACTTC. Protein: CASSQDRDTLREQYF.

The gene calls are TRBV5-1 and TRBJ2-1; 13 nucleotides agree with TRBD2. CDR1 SGHRS and CDR2 YFSETQ come from the germline V gene. The CDR3 is made up of 15 amino acids. V dropped 5 bases and J dropped 3; count of bases not matched to a gene: 2. CDR3 sequence: CASRWTSGGYNEQFF. The CDR3 coding sequence is TGCGCCAGCAGATGGACTAGCGGGGGCTACAATGAGCAGTTCTTC.

This clone was seen a handful of times. V usage is TRBV7-3 and J usage is TRBJ1-2; 7 bases map to TRBD1. Looked up from germline, CDR1 is SGHTA and CDR2 is FQGTGA. The V segment lost 3 bases and the J segment 7 bases; nucleotides outside the gene matches: 5. This CDR3 is built from 13 residues. The CDR3: CASSFYRGGGYTF. The CDR3 DNA sequence: TGTGCCAGCAGCTTCTACAGGGGCGGTGGCTACACCTTC.